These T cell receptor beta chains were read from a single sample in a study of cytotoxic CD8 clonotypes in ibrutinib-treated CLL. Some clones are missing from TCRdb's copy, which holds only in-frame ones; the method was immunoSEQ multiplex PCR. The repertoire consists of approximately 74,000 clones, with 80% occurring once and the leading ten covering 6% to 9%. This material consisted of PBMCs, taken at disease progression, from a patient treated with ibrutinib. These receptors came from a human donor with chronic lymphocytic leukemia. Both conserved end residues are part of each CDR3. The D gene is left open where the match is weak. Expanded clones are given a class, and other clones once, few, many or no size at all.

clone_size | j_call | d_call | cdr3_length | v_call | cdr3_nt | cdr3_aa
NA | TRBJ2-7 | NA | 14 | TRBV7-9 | TGTGCCAGCAGCTTCGTGACAGGTTTTTACGAGCAGTACTTC | CASSFVTGFYEQYF
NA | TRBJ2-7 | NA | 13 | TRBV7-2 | TGTGCCAGCAGCCAAGAGGCGCGGGCCGAGCAGTACTTC | CASSQEARAEQYF
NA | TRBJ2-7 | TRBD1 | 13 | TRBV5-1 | TGCGCCAGCACCCGGGACAGGGGGCGCGAGCAGTACTTC | CASTRDRGREQYF
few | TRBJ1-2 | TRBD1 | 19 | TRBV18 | TGTGCCAGCTCACTAAATAGAGGACAGGGGGCTTCGAGGGGAATCGGCTACACCTTC | CASSLNRGQGASRGIGYTF
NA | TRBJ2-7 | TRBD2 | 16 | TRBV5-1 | TGCGCCAGCAGCTTGCAGCCGTCTAGCGGGAGCTACGAGCAGTACTTC | CASSLQPSSGSYEQYF
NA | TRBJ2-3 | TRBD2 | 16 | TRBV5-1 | TGCGCCAGCAGCTTGTCCCTAGCGGGGCTCACAGATACGCAGTATTTT | CASSLSLAGLTDTQYF
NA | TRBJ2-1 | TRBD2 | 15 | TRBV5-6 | TGTGCCAGCAGCTTGCTAGCGGGGGCTTACAATGAGCAGTTCTTC | CASSLLAGAYNEQFF
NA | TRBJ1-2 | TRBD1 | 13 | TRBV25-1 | TGTGCCAGCAGTGACGCAGGGGGCTATGGCTACACCTTC | CASSDAGGYGYTF
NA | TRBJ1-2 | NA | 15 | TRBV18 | TGTGCCAGCTCACCACCGGGGACGGGTCCTAATGGCTACACCTTC | CASSPPGTGPNGYTF
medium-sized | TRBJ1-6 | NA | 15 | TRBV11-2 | TGTGCCAGCAGCTTAGCGGGCAGGGTGGGTTCACCCCTCCACTTT | CASSLAGRVGSPLHF
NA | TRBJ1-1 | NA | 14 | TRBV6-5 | TGTGCCAGCAGTTACTCGTATTCCAACACTGAAGCTTTCTTT | CASSYSYSNTEAFF
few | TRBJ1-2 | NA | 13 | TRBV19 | TGTGCCAGTAGTATTACAGTCGTGGGGGGCTACACCTTC | CASSITVVGGYTF
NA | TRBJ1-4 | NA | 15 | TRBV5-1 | TGCGCCAGCAGCTTGGAGTCGCAGCTTAATGAAAAACTGTTTTTT | CASSLESQLNEKLFF
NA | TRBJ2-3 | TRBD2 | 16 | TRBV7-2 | TGTGCCAGCAGCCCATGGACTAGCGGGAGTACAGATACGCAGTATTTT | CASSPWTSGSTDTQYF
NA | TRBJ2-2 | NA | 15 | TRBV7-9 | TGTGCCAGCAGCTTAAGAAGGGAGACCACCGGGGAGCTGTTTTTT | CASSLRRETTGELFF
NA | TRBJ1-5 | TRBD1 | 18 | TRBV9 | TGTGCCAGCAGCGACCGGGACAGTACCCCATATAGCAATCAGCCCCAGCATTTT | CASSDRDSTPYSNQPQHF
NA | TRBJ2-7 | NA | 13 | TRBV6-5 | TGTGCCAGCAGTCTACCAGGCTCCTACGAGCAGTACTTC | CASSLPGSYEQYF
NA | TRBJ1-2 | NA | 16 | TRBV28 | TGTGCCAGCAGTTTAGGGGGCGGGGGCTCTAACTATGGCTACACCTTC | CASSLGGGGSNYGYTF
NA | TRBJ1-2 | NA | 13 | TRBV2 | TGTGCCAGCAGTGAAGAAGGACAGTCTGGCTACACCTTC | CASSEEGQSGYTF
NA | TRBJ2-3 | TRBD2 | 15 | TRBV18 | TGTGCCAGCTCACCAACTAGCGGGAGCCCAGATACGCAGTATTTT | CASSPTSGSPDTQYF
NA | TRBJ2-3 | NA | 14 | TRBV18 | TGTGCCAGCTCACCTTTCGCCAGCACAGATACGCAGTATTTT | CASSPFASTDTQYF
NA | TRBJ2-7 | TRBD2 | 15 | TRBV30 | TGTGCCTGGAGTTCCACTAGCGGGAGGTTCCACGAGCAGTACTTC | CAWSSTSGRFHEQYF
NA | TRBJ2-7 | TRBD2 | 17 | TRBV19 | TGTGCCAGTAGTATCTCGAGCGGGAGGGCTAGCCCCTACGAGCAGTACTTC | CASSISSGRASPYEQYF
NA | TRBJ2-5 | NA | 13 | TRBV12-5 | TGTGCTAGTGGAACGGGACTCCCAGAGACCCAGTACTTC | CASGTGLPETQYF
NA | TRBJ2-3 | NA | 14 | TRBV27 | TGTGCCAGCAGTTTATCGGGGGGCACAGATACGCAGTATTTT | CASSLSGGTDTQYF
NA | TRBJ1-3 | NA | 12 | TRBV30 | TGTGCCTGGAGTGAGGTGGCGGACACCATATATTTT | CAWSEVADTIYF
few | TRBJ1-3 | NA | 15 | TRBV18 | TGTGCCAGCTCAGCGACTACAGGGTTAGGAAACACCATATATTTT | CASSATTGLGNTIYF
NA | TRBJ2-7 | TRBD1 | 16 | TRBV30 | TGTGCCTGGAGGCCCAACCCGGGACAGGGGTTGGACGAGCAGTACTTC | CAWRPNPGQGLDEQYF
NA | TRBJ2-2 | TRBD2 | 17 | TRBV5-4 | TGTGCCAGCAGCAGAGCCGGGACTAGCGGGGACACCGGGGAGCTGTTTTTT | CASSRAGTSGDTGELFF
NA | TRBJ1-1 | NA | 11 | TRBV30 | TGTGCCTGGAGTCTGAACACTGAAGCTTTCTTT | CAWSLNTEAFF
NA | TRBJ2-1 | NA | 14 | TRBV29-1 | TGCAGCGTTGGATTTGACAGGACACGCAATGAGCAGTTCTTC | CSVGFDRTRNEQFF
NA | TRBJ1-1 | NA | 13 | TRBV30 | TGTGCCTGGAGTGTTTTGGGTCCCACTGAAGCTTTCTTT | CAWSVLGPTEAFF
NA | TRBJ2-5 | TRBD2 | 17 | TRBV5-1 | TGCGCCAGCAGTTCCCCTGCGGGAGAGGGTGGATTAGGGACCCAGTACTTC | CASSSPAGEGGLGTQYF
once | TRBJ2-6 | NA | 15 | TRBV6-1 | TGTGCCAGCTCCAGGCTGGGCTCTGGGGCCAACGTCCTGACTTTC | CASSRLGSGANVLTF
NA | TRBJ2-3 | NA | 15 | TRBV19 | TGTGCCAGTAGTGACATGGATGGGAGTGTAGATACGCAGTATTTT | CASSDMDGSVDTQYF
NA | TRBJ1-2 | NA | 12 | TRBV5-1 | TGCGCCAGCAGCTTGGCAGGGGATGGCTACACCTTC | CASSLAGDGYTF
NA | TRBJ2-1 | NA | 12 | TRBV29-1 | TGCAGCGCTAATACAGGGATAAATGAGCAGTTCTTC | CSANTGINEQFF
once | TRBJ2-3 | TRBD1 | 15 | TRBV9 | TGTGCCAGCAGCGCGGACAGGGGAGGGTCAGATACGCAGTATTTT | CASSADRGGSDTQYF
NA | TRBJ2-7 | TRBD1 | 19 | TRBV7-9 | TGTGCCAGCAGCTTGCCCCCAGTCGATAACAGGGGATCGTTGAACGAGCAGTACTTC | CASSLPPVDNRGSLNEQYF
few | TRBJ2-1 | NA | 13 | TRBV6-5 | TGTGCCACGGCGAGGTTTCGGTACAATGAGCAGTTCTTC | CATARFRYNEQFF
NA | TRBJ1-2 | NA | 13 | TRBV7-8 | TGTGCCAGCAGCCTCAACCCCGAGCAGGGCTACACCTTC | CASSLNPEQGYTF
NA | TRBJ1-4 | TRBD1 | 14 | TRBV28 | TGTGCCAGCAGTTCACAGGGGGCTAATGAAAAACTGTTTTTT | CASSSQGANEKLFF
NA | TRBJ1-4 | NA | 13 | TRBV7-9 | TGTGCCAGCAGCCCGGGTCTTAATGAAAAACTGTTTTTT | CASSPGLNEKLFF
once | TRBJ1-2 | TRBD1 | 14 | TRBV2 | TGTGCCAGCAGTGAAGCGCACAGGGGCTATGGCTACACCTTC | CASSEAHRGYGYTF
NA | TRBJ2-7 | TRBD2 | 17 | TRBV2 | TGTGCCAGCAGTGGCCTGACTAGCGGGAGGACCTCCTACGAGCAGTACTTC | CASSGLTSGRTSYEQYF
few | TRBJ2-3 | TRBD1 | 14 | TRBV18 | TGTGCCAGCTCCGCCCCGGGACAGCGGGATACGCAGTATTTT | CASSAPGQRDTQYF
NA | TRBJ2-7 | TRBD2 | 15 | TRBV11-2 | TGTGCCAGCAGCTACCTAGCGGAGAGCTCCTACGAGCAGTACTTC | CASSYLAESSYEQYF
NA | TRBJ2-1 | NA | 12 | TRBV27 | TGTGCCAGCAGAACAAACAGGGTTGAGCAGTTCTTC | CASRTNRVEQFF
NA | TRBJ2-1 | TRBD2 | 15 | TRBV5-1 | TGCGCCAGCAGCTTGGAGGGACTAGGTAGTTATGAGCAGTTCTTC | CASSLEGLGSYEQFF
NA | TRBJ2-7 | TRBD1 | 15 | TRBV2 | TGTGCCAGCAGTCTACAGGGACAGGGATTCTACGAGCAGTACTTC | CASSLQGQGFYEQYF
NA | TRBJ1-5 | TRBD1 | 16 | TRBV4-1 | TGCGCCAGCAGCCATAGGAGGGGGACAGCTAATCAGCCCCAGCATTTT | CASSHRRGTANQPQHF
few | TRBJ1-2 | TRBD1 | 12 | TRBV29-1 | TGCAGCGTCGGCGGACAGGGGCAAGGCTACACCTTC | CSVGGQGQGYTF
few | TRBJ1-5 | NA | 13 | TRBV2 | TGTGCCAGCAGTGAAAGGGTTCGACAGCCCCAGCATTTT | CASSERVRQPQHF
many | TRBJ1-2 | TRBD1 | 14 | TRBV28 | TGTGCCAGCAGCCGCGGACAGGGGAGGGATGGCTACACCTTC | CASSRGQGRDGYTF
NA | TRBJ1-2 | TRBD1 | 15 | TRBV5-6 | TGTGCCAGCAGCTTGGTGGCAGGGGGTGTCTATGGCTACACCTTC | CASSLVAGGVYGYTF